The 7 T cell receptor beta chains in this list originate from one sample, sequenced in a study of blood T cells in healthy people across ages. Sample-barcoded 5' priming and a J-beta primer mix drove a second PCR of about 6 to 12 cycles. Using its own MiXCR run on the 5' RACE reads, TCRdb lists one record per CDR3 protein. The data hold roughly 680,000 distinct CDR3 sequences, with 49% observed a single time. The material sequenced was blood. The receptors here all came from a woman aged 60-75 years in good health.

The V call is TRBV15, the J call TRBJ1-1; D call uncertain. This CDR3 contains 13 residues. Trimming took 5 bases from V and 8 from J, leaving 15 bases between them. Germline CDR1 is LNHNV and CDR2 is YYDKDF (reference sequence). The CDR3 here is CATSPRPVAEAFF. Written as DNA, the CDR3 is TGTGCCACCAGCCCCCGACCCGTGGCAGAAGCTTTCTTT.

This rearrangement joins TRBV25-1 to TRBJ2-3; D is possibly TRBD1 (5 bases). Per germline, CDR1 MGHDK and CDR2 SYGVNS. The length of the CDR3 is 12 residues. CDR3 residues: CTSSGFTDTQYF. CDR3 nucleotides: TGTACCTCCTCAGGGTTCACAGATACGCAGTATTTT.

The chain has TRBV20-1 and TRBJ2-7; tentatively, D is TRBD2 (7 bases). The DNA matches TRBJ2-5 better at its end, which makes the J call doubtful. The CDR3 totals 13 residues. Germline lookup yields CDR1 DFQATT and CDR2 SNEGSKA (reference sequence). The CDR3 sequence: CSEQGLTTETQYF. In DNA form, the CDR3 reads TGCAGTGAACAGGGACTAACGACAGAGACCCAGTACTTC.

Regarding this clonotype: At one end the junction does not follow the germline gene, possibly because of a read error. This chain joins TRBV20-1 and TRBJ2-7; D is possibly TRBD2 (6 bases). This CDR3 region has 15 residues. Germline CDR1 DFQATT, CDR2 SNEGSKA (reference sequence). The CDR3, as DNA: TGCAGTGCTAGAGATTCTGCGGGGTCCTCCTACAAGCAGTACTTC. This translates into CSARDSAGSSYKQYF.

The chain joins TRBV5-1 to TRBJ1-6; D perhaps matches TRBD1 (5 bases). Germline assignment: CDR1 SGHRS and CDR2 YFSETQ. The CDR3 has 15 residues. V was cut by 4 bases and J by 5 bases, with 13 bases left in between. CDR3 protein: CASSESTVHNSPLHF. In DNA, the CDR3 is TGCGCCAGCAGCGAGTCGACAGTCCATAATTCACCCCTCCACTTT.

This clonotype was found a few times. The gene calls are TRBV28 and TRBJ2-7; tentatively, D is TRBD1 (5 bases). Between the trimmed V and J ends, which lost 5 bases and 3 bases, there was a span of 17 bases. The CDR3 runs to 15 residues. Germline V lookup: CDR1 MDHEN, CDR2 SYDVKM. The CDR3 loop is CASSHSQGLRYEQYF. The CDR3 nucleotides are TGTGCCAGCAGTCACTCCCAGGGTCTGCGCTACGAGCAGTACTTC.

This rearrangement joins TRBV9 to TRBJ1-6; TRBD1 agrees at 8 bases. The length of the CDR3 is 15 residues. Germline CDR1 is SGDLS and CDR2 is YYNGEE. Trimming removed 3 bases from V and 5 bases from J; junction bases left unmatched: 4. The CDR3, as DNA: TGTGCCAGCAGCGATCAACAGGGGGATAATTCACCCCTCCACTTT. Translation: CASSDQQGDNSPLHF. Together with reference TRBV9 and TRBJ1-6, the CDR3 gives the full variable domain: DSGVTQTPKHLITATGQRVTLRCSPRSGDLSVYWYQQSLDQGLQFLIQYYNGEERAKGNILERFSAQQFPDLHSELNLSSLELGDSALYFCASSDQQGDNSPLHFGNGTRLTVT.